The 30 T cell receptor beta chains listed next were all sequenced from one sample in a study of blood T cell repertoires in COVID-19. Measured with immunoSEQ multiplex PCR; TCRdb has only the in-frame clones, and not every one. Of roughly 20,000 clones in the sample, around 89% were seen once. The sequenced material came from peripheral blood. The receptors shown here come from a human donor in a cohort sampled during active COVID-19.

The rearrangement joins TRBV28 to TRBJ1-6; D call uncertain. V gave up 7 bases and J gave up 8 bases, with 9 bases separating them. This CDR3 contains 12 residues. Germline loops: CDR1 MDHEN, CDR2 SYDVKM. This CDR3 is CASTRGDSPLHF. DNA of the CDR3: TGTGCCAGCACCCGGGGTGATTCACCCCTCCACTTT.

In nucleotides, the CDR3 is TGTGCCAGCACTAGGGACAGGGTGAATTCACCCCTCCACTTT. Translation gives CASTRDRVNSPLHF. The V gene is TRBV6-5, the J gene TRBJ1-6, with 9 bases identical to TRBD1. Trimming took 7 bases from V and 7 from J; bases not matched to a gene: 5. The CDR3 is made up of 14 amino acids. Germline V gene sequence: CDR1 MNHEY, CDR2 SVGAGI.

The chain joins TRBV19 to TRBJ2-7; TRBD1 matches at 8 bases. The V segment lost 5 bases and the J segment 2 bases; nucleotides outside the gene matches: 5. Germline V lookup: CDR1 LNHDA, CDR2 SQIVND (reference sequence). The CDR3 runs 14 residues. Here the CDR3 DNA reads TGTGCCAGTAGTCCACAGGGGGTTACCTACGAGCAGTACTTC. Translating gives CASSPQGVTYEQYF.

The rearrangement joins TRBV6-1 to TRBJ2-1; D is uncertain. CDR1 is MNHNS and CDR2 is SASEGT in the germline V gene. The CDR3 consists of 13 residues. Between the trimmed V and J ends, which lost 3 bases and 1 base, there was a span of 4 bases. In nucleotides, the CDR3 is TGTGCCAGCAGTGAGAGGTCCTACAATGAGCAGTTCTTC. It translates to CASSERSYNEQFF.

The chain links TRBV28 to TRBJ2-3; 11 bases match TRBD2. The germline CDR1 and CDR2 sequences are MDHEN and SYDVKM. V was clipped by 7 bases and J by 0 bases; unmatched bases: 3. The CDR3 has 15 residues. The CDR3 DNA reads as TGTGCCAGCAAACGGACTAGCGGGAGCACAGATACGCAGTATTTT. Encoded protein: CASKRTSGSTDTQYF.

The chain couples TRBV7-2 to TRBJ1-6; 11 bases map to TRBD1. J gave up 10 bases and V 3 bases, and 2 bases lay outside the gene matches. Germline-derived CDR1 and CDR2 are SGHTA and FQGNSA. This CDR3 comprises 14 residues. The CDR3 loop is CASSLDRGQSPLHF. For the CDR3, the DNA is TGTGCCAGCAGCTTGGACAGGGGGCAATCACCCCTCCACTTT.

V usage is TRBV5-6 and J usage is TRBJ2-1; D might be TRBD1 (6 bases). V lost 1 base and J 6 bases, leaving 14 bases between the germline ends. The CDR3 sequence is 15 residues long. Germline V lookup: CDR1 SGHDT, CDR2 YYEEEE. The CDR3 nucleotides are TGTGCCAGCAGCTTGTACTCCCAGGGGAGCAATGAGCAGTTCTTC. Its protein is CASSLYSQGSNEQFF.

This clone was seen a few times. This CDR3 is CASSNLLAGDGDTQYF. CDR3 sequence (DNA): TGTGCCAGCAGCAACCTACTAGCGGGAGATGGAGATACGCAGTATTTT. The V call is TRBV9, the J call TRBJ2-3; TRBD2 aligns across 11 bases. Per the germline V gene, CDR1 is SGDLS and CDR2 is YYNGEE. CDR3 length: 16 amino acids. The V gene end was trimmed by 4 bases and the J gene end by 5 bases; junction bases not matched to a gene: 9.

The V call is TRBV12-3 or TRBV12-4, the J call TRBJ2-7; TRBD2 might be the D (6 bases). CDR3 length: 12 residues. Deletions cut 5 bases from V and 2 bases from J, with 7 bases between. The CDR3 DNA sequence: TGTGCCAGCAGTGGCGGGGCCTACGAGCAGTACTTC. Its translation is CASSGGAYEQYF.

The rearrangement joins TRBV28 to TRBJ2-7, with 7 bases identical to TRBD1. Unmatched junction bases numbered 14, after V lost 4 bases and J lost 5 bases. Per germline, CDR1 MDHEN and CDR2 SYDVKM. The CDR3 is 16 residues long. The CDR3 loop reads CASSSPLRTGRDEQYF. The CDR3 DNA reads as TGTGCCAGCAGTTCACCTCTTCGGACAGGTCGCGACGAGCAGTACTTC.

The chain joins TRBV5-1 to TRBJ2-1; TRBD2 matches at 12 bases. This CDR3 contains 17 residues. V shed 0 bases and J 7 bases; nucleotides not matched to a gene: 8. In germline, CDR1 is SGHRS, CDR2 YFSETQ. CDR3 sequence (DNA): TGCGCCAGCAGCTTGGGGGCTAGCGGGAGGGTCTGGAATGAGCAGTTCTTC. This translates into CASSLGASGRVWNEQFF.

This clone was seen only a few times. V gene TRBV28 combines with J gene TRBJ2-7, with 8 positions matching TRBD1. The CDR3 sequence is 14 residues long. Germline assignment: CDR1 MDHEN and CDR2 SYDVKM. V lost 5 bases and J lost 6; bases outside the gene matches: 9. The CDR3 nucleotides are TGTGCCAGCAGTCAGAAGAGACAGGGGCCCGAGCAGTACTTC. It yields the protein CASSQKRQGPEQYF.

This rearrangement joins TRBV11-2 to TRBJ2-5; 10 positions match TRBD2. Germline V CDR1 and CDR2: SGHAT, FQNNGV. V shed 5 bases, J shed 5 bases, and the junction held 11 bases outside the gene matches. This CDR3 comprises 16 residues. CDR3 region: CASSRTGLAGGETQYF. The CDR3 DNA is TGTGCCAGCAGCCGGACTGGGTTAGCGGGGGGCGAGACCCAGTACTTC.

The gene calls are TRBV30 and TRBJ2-7; 7 nucleotides line up with TRBD1. Germline-derived CDR1 and CDR2 are GTSNPN and SVGIG (reference sequence). CDR3 length equals 15 residues. Unmatched junction bases numbered 9, after V lost 1 base and J lost 3 bases. The chain's CDR3 is CAWSEGQSPHYEQYF. The CDR3 DNA reads TGTGCCTGGAGTGAGGGACAGTCACCCCACTACGAGCAGTACTTC.

The chain uses TRBV12-3 or TRBV12-4 and TRBJ2-1; 7 nucleotides line up with TRBD2. V shed 10 bases, J shed 3 bases, and the junction held 6 bases outside the gene matches. The CDR3 is 13 amino acids. CDR3 bases: TGTGCCATTGGGCCTAGCGGCTACAATGAGCAGTTCTTC. Protein sequence: CAIGPSGYNEQFF.

This chain joins TRBV9 and TRBJ2-2; the match to TRBD2 covers 8 bases. This CDR3 is built from 15 residues. Germline V gives CDR1 SGDLS, CDR2 YYNGEE. V was pared by 2 bases and J by 6 bases, with 6 bases of the junction left unmatched. This CDR3 reads CASSVLREGPGELFF. The CDR3 DNA reads TGTGCCAGCAGCGTCCTCCGGGAGGGGCCCGGGGAGCTGTTTTTT.

The rearrangement joins TRBV7-9 to TRBJ2-6, with D unclear. The CDR3 is made up of 14 amino acids. V dropped 1 base and J dropped 4 bases, with 5 bases sitting between them. Germline V gene sequence: CDR1 SEHNR, CDR2 FQNEAQ (reference sequence). The CDR3 bases are TGTGCCAGCAGCTTAGTTCGGGGGGCCAACGTCCTGACTTTC. Translated: CASSLVRGANVLTF. Complete variable domain (other parts from reference TRBV7-9 and TRBJ2-6): DTGVSQNPRHKITKRGQNVTFRCDPISEHNRLYWYRQTLGQGPEFLTYFQNEAQLEKSRLLSDRFSAERPKGSFSTLEIQRTEQGDSAMYLCASSLVRGANVLTFGAGSRLTVL.

The chain carries TRBV6-5 and TRBJ1-1, with 8 bases aligning to TRBD1. CDR1 and CDR2 (germline): MNHEY, SVGAGI. The CDR3 extends over 15 amino acids. Unmatched junction bases numbered 9, after V lost 2 bases and J lost 7 bases. The CDR3 DNA sequence: TGTGCCAGCAGTTACGGTATAGACAGGGGCTTTGAAGCTTTCTTT. Residues: CASSYGIDRGFEAFF.

The chain is built from TRBV28 and TRBJ1-5; a weak D match, TRBD1 (6 bases). Germline V gene sequence: CDR1 MDHEN, CDR2 SYDVKM. V was pared by 8 bases and J by 2 bases, with 10 bases between. The length of the CDR3 is 13 residues. The CDR3 nucleotides are TGTGCCAGCCACAGGGATGGCAATCAGCCCCAGCATTTT. This gives the protein CASHRDGNQPQHF.

V gene TRBV5-1 combines with J gene TRBJ2-1; 10 bases are shared with TRBD2. The CDR3 is made up of 15 amino acids. The germline V gene has CDR1 SGHRS and CDR2 YFSETQ. The ends lost 0 bases at V and 8 bases at J; junction bases unmatched: 5. The CDR3 here is CASSLAAGGPDEQFF. The DNA of the CDR3 is TGCGCCAGCAGCTTGGCAGCGGGAGGGCCAGATGAGCAGTTCTTC.

In its sample, this clone was seen once. The V call is TRBV9, the J call TRBJ2-1, with 8 bases aligning to TRBD2. V shed 0 bases and J 4 bases; nucleotides not matched to a gene: 3. This CDR3 is built from 15 residues. Germline CDR1 is SGDLS and CDR2 is YYNGEE. For the CDR3, the DNA is TGTGCCAGCAGCGTAGCCGGGAGGGTATACAATGAGCAGTTCTTC. This encodes CASSVAGRVYNEQFF. Together with reference TRBV9 and TRBJ2-1, the CDR3 gives the full variable domain: DSGVTQTPKHLITATGQRVTLRCSPRSGDLSVYWYQQSLDQGLQFLIQYYNGEERAKGNILERFSAQQFPDLHSELNLSSLELGDSALYFCASSVAGRVYNEQFFGPGTRLTVL.

The V and J genes are TRBV6-6 and TRBJ1-1; TRBD1 matches 7 bases. Germline CDR1 reads MNHNY; CDR2 reads SVGAGI (reference sequence). The CDR3 consists of 11 residues. The trim removed 6 bases at V and 6 bases at J, leaving 1 base unmatched. The CDR3 is CASRGTAEAFF. CDR3 nucleotides: TGTGCCAGCAGAGGGACAGCTGAAGCTTTCTTT.

This rearrangement joins TRBV10-1 to TRBJ2-6; D gene ambiguous. Trimming pared 3 bases from V and 10 bases from J, leaving 25 bases between. In germline, CDR1 is WNHNN, CDR2 SYGVQD (reference sequence). This CDR3 is built from 18 residues. CDR3: CASSDPRRSHKVGNVLTF. The CDR3, as DNA: TGCGCCAGCAGTGACCCCAGAAGATCGCACAAAGTCGGGAACGTCCTGACTTTC.

The V gene is TRBV27, the J gene TRBJ2-7, with D maybe TRBD1 (5 bases). This CDR3 has 13 amino acids. Trimming stripped 6 bases from V and 2 bases from J, with 11 bases between. The germline V gene encodes CDR1 MNHEY and CDR2 SMNVEV (reference sequence). The DNA for the CDR3 is TGTGCCAGCAGGAAAGGGGAACCCTACGAGCAGTACTTC. Translating it yields CASRKGEPYEQYF.

CDR3 amino acids: CAWSPGLGAETQYF. For the CDR3, the DNA is TGTGCCTGGAGCCCGGGACTAGGAGCCGAGACCCAGTACTTC. The chain joins TRBV30 to TRBJ2-5; TRBD2 matches at 8 bases. Unmatched junction bases numbered 8, after V lost 3 bases and J lost 5 bases. The V gene's germline CDR1 is GTSNPN and CDR2 SVGIG (reference sequence). The CDR3 runs to 14 residues.

This sequence joins TRBV18 and TRBJ2-7; 7 bases agree with TRBD2. CDR1 and CDR2 from the germline V gene are KGHSH and LQKENI. Unmatched junction bases numbered 10, after V lost 0 bases and J lost 5 bases. This CDR3 is built from 16 residues. The CDR3 nucleotides read TGTGCCAGCTCACCACCGAGAGGGAGGGTGTTGGACGAGCAGTACTTC. Encoded protein: CASSPPRGRVLDEQYF. Complete variable domain (other parts from reference TRBV18 and TRBJ2-7): NAGVMQNPRHLVRRRGQEARLRCSPMKGHSHVYWYRQLPEEGLKFMVYLQKENIIDESGMPKERFSAEFPKEGPSILRIQQVVRGDSAAYFCASSPPRGRVLDEQYFGPGTRLTVT.

V is TRBV28 and J is TRBJ1-1; D is unresolved. CDR3 size: 14 residues. The V end was cut by 7 bases, the J end by 1 base, with 13 bases between. Germline loops: CDR1 MDHEN, CDR2 SYDVKM. The CDR3 sequence is CASKPSGQNTEAFF. For the CDR3, the DNA is TGTGCCAGCAAACCCAGTGGGCAGAACACTGAAGCTTTCTTT. Variable domain in full (rest from reference TRBV28 and TRBJ1-1): DVKVTQSSRYLVKRTGEKVFLECVQDMDHENMFWYRQDPGLGLRLIYFSYDVKMKEKGDIPEGYSVSREKKERFSLILESASTNQTSMYLCASKPSGQNTEAFFGQGTRLTVV.

The V gene is TRBV3-1 (or the pseudogene TRBV3-2), the J gene TRBJ1-6; maybe TRBD1 (5 bases). V was trimmed by 3 bases and J by 7 bases, leaving 7 bases between them. The V gene's germline CDR1 is LGHDT and CDR2 YNNKEL (reference sequence). This CDR3 has 13 residues. CDR3 region: CASSHPGNSPLHF. CDR3 nucleotide sequence: TGTGCCAGCAGCCACCCAGGGAATTCACCCCTCCACTTT.

This chain links TRBV6-5 with TRBJ1-2; the D gene is possibly TRBD1 (5 bases). Trimming shortened V by 0 bases and J by 3 bases, and 8 bases separated the two germline ends. Germline values: CDR1 MNHEY, CDR2 SVGAGI. The CDR3 runs to 14 residues. CDR3 protein: CASSYSGRDYGYTF. The CDR3 coding sequence is TGTGCCAGCAGTTACTCGGGCAGGGACTATGGCTACACCTTC.

DNA of the CDR3: TGTGCCAGCAGCAACGCTGGGCAGGGGGTCACCGGGGAGCTGTTTTTT. Protein product: CASSNAGQGVTGELFF. The chain is built from TRBV28 and TRBJ2-2; 7 nucleotides align to TRBD1. The CDR3 covers 16 residues. Germline values: CDR1 MDHEN, CDR2 SYDVKM. The V segment lost 6 bases and the J segment 4 bases; nucleotides outside the gene matches: 11.